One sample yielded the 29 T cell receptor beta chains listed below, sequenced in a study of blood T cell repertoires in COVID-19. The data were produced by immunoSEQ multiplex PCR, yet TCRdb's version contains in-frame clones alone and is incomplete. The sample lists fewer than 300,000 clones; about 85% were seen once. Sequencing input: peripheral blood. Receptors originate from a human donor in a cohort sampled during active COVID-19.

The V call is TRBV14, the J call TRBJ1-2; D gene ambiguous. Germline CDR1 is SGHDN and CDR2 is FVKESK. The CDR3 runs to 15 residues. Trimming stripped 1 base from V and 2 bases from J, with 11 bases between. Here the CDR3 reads CASSQVSAANYGYTF. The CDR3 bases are TGTGCCAGCAGCCAAGTGTCGGCGGCGAACTATGGCTACACCTTC.

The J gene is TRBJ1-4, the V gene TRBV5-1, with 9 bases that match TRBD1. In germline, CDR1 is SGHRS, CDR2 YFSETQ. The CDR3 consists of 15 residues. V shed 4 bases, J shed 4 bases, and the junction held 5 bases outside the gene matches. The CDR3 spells CASSIQGAHNEKLFF. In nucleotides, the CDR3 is TGCGCCAGCAGCATACAGGGGGCGCATAATGAAAAACTGTTTTTT.

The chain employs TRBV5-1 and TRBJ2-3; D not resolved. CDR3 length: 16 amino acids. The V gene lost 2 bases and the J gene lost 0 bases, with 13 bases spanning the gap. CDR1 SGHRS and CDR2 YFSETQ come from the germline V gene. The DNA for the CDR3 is TGCGCCAGCAGCTTCGGTAGGAGCGCCAGCACAGATACGCAGTATTTT. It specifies CASSFGRSASTDTQYF.

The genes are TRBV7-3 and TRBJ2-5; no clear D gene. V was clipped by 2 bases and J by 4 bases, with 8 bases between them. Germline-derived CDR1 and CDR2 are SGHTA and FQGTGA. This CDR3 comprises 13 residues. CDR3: CASSLDPGETQYF. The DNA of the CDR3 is TGTGCCAGCAGCTTAGACCCGGGAGAGACCCAGTACTTC.

CDR3 protein: CASSYPRDYYNEQFF. The DNA for the CDR3 is TGTGCCAGCAGTTACCCTCGGGACTACTACAATGAGCAGTTCTTC. This chain joins TRBV6-2 or TRBV6-3 and TRBJ2-1; 7 bases map to TRBD2. The CDR3 runs 15 residues. Germline V lookup: CDR1 MNHEY, CDR2 SVGEGT. Trimming removed 2 bases from V and 3 bases from J; junction bases left unmatched: 4.

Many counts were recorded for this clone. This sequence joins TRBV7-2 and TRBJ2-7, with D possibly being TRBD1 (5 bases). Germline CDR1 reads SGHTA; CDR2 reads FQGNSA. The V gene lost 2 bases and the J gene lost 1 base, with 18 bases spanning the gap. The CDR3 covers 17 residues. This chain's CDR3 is CASSLSGYGRRSYEQYF. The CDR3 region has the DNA TGTGCCAGCAGCTTATCAGGGTACGGTCGACGATCCTACGAGCAGTACTTC.

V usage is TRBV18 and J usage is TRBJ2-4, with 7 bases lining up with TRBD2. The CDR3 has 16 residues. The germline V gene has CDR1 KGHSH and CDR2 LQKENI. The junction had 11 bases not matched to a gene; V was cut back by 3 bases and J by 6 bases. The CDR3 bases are TGTGCCAGCTCACCTACTAGCGCTGCAGGTGGAAACATTCAGTACTTC. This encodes CASSPTSAAGGNIQYF.

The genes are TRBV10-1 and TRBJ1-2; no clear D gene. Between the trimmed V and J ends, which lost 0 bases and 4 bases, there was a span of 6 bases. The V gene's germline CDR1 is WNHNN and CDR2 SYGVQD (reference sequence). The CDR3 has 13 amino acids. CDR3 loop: CASSESASYGYTF. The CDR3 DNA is TGCGCCAGCAGTGAGTCGGCCAGCTATGGCTACACCTTC.

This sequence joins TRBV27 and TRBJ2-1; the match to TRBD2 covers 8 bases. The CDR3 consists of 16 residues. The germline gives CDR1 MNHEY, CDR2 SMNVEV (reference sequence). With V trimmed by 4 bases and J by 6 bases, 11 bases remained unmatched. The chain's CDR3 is CASSSKAGVVSNEQFF. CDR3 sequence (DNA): TGTGCCAGCAGTTCTAAAGCGGGAGTAGTGAGCAATGAGCAGTTCTTC.

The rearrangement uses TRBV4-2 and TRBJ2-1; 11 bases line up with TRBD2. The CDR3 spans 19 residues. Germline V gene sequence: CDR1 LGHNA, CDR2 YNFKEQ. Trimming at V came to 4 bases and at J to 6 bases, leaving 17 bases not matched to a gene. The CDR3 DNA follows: TGTGCCAGCAGCCCTACAAATACCTTTAGCGGGAGGGCGGCCAATGAGCAGTTCTTC. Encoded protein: CASSPTNTFSGRAANEQFF.

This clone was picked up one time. CDR3 amino acids: CASSSQLAGRLLGQYF. CDR3 DNA: TGTGCCAGCAGCTCACAACTAGCGGGAAGGCTCCTAGGGCAGTACTTC. The chain is built from TRBV5-4 and TRBJ2-7; 10 positions match TRBD2. CDR1 and CDR2 (germline): SGHNT, YYREEE (reference sequence). V lost 3 bases to trimming and J lost 9 bases; unmatched junction nucleotides: 15. The CDR3 runs to 16 residues.

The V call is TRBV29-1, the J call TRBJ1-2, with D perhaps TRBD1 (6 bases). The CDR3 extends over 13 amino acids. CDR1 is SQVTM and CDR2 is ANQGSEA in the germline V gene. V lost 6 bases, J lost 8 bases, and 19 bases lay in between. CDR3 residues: CSVANREMNGYTF. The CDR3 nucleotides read TGCAGCGTCGCTAACAGGGAGATGAACGGCTACACCTTC.

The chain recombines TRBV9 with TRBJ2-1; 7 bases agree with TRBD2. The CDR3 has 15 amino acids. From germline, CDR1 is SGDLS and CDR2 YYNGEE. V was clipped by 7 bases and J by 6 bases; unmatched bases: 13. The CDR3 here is CASGQGLVIGNEQFF. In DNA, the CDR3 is TGTGCCAGCGGACAAGGACTAGTTATCGGCAATGAGCAGTTCTTC.

The CDR3 is CASSLEGGHNSPLHF. CDR3 in DNA: TGCGCCAGCAGTCTGGAGGGAGGACATAATTCACCCCTCCACTTT. The genes are TRBV5-1 and TRBJ1-6; D unresolved. The germline V gene has CDR1 SGHRS and CDR2 YFSETQ. This CDR3 is 15 amino acids long. V lost 5 bases, J lost 5 bases, and 14 bases lay in between.

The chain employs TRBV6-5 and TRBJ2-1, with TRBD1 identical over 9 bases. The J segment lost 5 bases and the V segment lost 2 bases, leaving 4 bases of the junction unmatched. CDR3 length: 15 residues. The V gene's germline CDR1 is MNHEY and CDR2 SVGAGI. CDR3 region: CASSYDGTGNNEQFF. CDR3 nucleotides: TGTGCCAGCAGTTACGACGGGACAGGGAACAATGAGCAGTTCTTC.

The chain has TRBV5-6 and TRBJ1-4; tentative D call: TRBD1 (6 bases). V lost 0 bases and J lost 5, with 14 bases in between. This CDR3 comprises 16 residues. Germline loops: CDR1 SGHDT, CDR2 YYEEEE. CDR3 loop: CASSLGIGGLNEKLFF. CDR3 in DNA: TGTGCCAGCAGCTTGGGGATCGGGGGGCTGAATGAAAAACTGTTTTTT.

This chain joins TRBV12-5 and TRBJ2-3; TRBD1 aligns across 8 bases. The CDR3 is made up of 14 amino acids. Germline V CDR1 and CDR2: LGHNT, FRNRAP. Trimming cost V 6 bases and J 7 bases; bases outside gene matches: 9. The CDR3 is CASGETQGANTQYF. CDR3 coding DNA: TGTGCTAGTGGGGAAACGCAGGGGGCAAATACGCAGTATTTT.

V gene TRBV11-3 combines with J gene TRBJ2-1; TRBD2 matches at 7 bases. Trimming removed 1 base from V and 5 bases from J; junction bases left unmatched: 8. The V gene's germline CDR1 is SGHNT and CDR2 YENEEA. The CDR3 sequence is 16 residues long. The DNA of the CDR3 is TGTGCCAGCAGCTTAGTGCCTGGGACTATCAACAATGAGCAGTTCTTC. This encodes CASSLVPGTINNEQFF.

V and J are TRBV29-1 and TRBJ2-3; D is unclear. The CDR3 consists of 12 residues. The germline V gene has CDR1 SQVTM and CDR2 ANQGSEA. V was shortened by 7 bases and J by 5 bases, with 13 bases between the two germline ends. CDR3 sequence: CSETSAGDTQYF. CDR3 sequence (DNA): TGCAGCGAGACTTCGGCCGGAGATACGCAGTATTTT.

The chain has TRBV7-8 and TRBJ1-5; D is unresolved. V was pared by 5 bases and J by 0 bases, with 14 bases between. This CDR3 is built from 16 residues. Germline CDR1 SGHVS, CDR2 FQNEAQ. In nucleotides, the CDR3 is TGTGCCAGCAGCCCCCACTGGGAGAGTAGCAATCAGCCCCAGCATTTT. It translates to CASSPHWESSNQPQHF.

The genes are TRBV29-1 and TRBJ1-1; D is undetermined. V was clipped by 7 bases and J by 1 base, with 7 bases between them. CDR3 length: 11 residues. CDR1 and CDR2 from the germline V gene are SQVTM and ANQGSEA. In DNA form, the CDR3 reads TGCAGCGCAAACAGGAACACTGAAGCTTTCTTT. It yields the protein CSANRNTEAFF.

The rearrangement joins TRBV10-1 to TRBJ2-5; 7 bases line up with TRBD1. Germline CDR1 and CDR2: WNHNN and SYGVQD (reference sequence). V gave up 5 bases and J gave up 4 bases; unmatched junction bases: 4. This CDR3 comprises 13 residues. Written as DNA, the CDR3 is TGCGCCAGCAGTAGGGACAGAGGAGAGACCCAGTACTTC. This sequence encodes CASSRDRGETQYF.

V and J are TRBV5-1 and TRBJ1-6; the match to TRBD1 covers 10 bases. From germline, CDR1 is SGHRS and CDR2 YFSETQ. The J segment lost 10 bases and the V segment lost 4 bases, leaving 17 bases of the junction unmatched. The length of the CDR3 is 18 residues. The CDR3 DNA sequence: TGCGCCAGCAGCCTTCGTCCCCCGGGACAGGGGACTGGATCACCCCTCCACTTT. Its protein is CASSLRPPGQGTGSPLHF. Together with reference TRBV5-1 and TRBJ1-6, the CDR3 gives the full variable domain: KAGVTQTPRYLIKTRGQQVTLSCSPISGHRSVSWYQQTPGQGLQFLFEYFSETQRNKGNFPGRFSGRQFSNSRSEMNVSTLELGDSALYLCASSLRPPGQGTGSPLHFGNGTRLTVT.

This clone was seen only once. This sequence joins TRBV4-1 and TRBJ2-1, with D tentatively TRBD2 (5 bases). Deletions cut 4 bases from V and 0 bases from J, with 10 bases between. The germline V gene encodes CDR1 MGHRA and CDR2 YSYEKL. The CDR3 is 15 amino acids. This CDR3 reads CASSPTGSSYNEQFF. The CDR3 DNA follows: TGCGCCAGCAGCCCGACGGGGAGCTCCTACAATGAGCAGTTCTTC.

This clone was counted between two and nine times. The chain's CDR3 is CASSQADGTSRHYNEQFF. The DNA of the CDR3 is TGTGCCAGCAGCCAAGCCGACGGGACTTCCCGACACTACAATGAGCAGTTCTTC. The chain uses TRBV14 and TRBJ2-1; weak D call: TRBD2 (6 bases). Germline CDR1 and CDR2: SGHDN and FVKESK. The V end was cut by 1 base, the J end by 3 bases, with 19 bases between. There are 18 residues in the CDR3.

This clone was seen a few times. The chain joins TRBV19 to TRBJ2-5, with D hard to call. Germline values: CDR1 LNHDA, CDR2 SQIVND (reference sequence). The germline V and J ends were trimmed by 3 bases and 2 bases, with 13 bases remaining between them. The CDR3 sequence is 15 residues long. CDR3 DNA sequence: TGTGCCAGTAGTATCACGGCCCGACTGCAAGAGACCCAGTACTTC. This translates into CASSITARLQETQYF.

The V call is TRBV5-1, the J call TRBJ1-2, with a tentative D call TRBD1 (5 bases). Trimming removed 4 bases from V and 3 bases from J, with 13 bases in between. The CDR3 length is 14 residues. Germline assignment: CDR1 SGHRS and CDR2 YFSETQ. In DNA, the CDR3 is TGCGCCAGCAGCGCGTCGACAGCTTACTATGGCTACACCTTC. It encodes CASSASTAYYGYTF.

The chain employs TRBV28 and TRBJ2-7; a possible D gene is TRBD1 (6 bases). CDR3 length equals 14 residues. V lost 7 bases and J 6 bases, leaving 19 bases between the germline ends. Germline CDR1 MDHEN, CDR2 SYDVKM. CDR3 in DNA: TGTGCCAGCACTCTTGGGGGCCCCCTCCCCGAGCAGTACTTC. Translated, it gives CASTLGGPLPEQYF.

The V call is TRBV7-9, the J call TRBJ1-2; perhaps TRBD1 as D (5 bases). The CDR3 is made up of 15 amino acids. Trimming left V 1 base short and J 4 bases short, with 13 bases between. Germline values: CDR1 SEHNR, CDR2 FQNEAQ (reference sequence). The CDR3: CASSLGGGVGYGYTF. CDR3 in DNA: TGTGCCAGCAGCTTAGGTGGAGGGGTAGGCTATGGCTACACCTTC.